A few counts support the clone carrying this TCR beta chain. Its antigen is currently unknown. The source of the sample is a study of shared clonotypes between healthy human individuals. Trimming took 5 bases from V and 11 from J; bases not matched to a gene: 9. There are 12 residues in the CDR3. CDR1 is GTSNPN, CDR2 SVGIG, per germline (reference sequence). The table came from immunoSEQ multiplex PCR; TCRdb's copy has only in-frame clones and leaves some out. The table includes 2 million to 2.5 million clones, approximately 95% detected once. Donors were healthy HIV-negative adults without recently reported acute infections or vaccinations. Study results and limitations: Generally, naive subsets came out with larger estimated richness than memory subsets.

Input material: naive CD4+ T cells sorted from blood. Subset defined: CD45RA+ positively selected. The receptor was isolated from a man aged 18 to 30 in good health. V usage is TRBV30 and J usage is TRBJ1-1, with TRBD1 matching 9 bases. CDR3 amino acids: CAWSRDREGAFF. The CDR3 nucleotides read TGTGCCTGGTCCAGGGACAGGGAAGGTGCTTTCTTT.